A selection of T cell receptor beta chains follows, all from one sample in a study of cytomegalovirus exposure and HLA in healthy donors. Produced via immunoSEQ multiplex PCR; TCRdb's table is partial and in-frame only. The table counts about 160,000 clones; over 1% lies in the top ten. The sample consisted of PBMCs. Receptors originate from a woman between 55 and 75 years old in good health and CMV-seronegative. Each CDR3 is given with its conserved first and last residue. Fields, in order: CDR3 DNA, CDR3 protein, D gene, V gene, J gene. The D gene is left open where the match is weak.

DNA: TGTGCCAGCAGCCCGTATACTGGCCCATTACGGGGGACAGGGGTCAACAATGAGCAGTTCTTC; CDR3: CASSPYTGPLRGTGVNNEQFF; D: TRBD1; V: TRBV9; J: TRBJ2-1
DNA: TGTGCCAGCAGCCGGGACAGATCCTACGAGCAGTACTTC; CDR3: CASSRDRSYEQYF; D: TRBD1; V: TRBV9; J: TRBJ2-7
DNA: TGTGCCAGCAGCCTTAGCGGGGCCTACAATGAGCAGTTCTTC; CDR3: CASSLSGAYNEQFF; D: TRBD2; V: TRBV25-1; J: TRBJ2-1
DNA: TGCGCCAGCAGCCCGCGCGGGGAGGGCCTCTCTGGAAACACCATATATTTT; CDR3: CASSPRGEGLSGNTIYF; D: NA; V: TRBV5-1; J: TRBJ1-3
DNA: TGTGCCAGCAGCTTAAAAGGCGGGGGCCTTTCGTCACGCACAGATACGCAGTATTTT; CDR3: CASSLKGGGLSSRTDTQYF; D: NA; V: TRBV13; J: TRBJ2-3
DNA: TGTGCCAGCGGCGGAAGCGGGAGGGAGCATACGCAGTATTTT; CDR3: CASGGSGREHTQYF; D: TRBD2; V: TRBV2; J: TRBJ2-3
DNA: TGTGCCAGAAGCTTGAGCCCTGAAGCTTTCTTT; CDR3: CARSLSPEAFF; D: NA; V: TRBV5-3; J: TRBJ1-1
DNA: TGTGCCAGCAGTTACCACCTGGCAGGGGAGAACACTGAAGCTTTCTTT; CDR3: CASSYHLAGENTEAFF; D: NA; V: TRBV6-6; J: TRBJ1-1
DNA: TGTGCCAGCCTTCCCTTTGGGGGGTTGAGCACTGAAGCTTTCTTT; CDR3: CASLPFGGLSTEAFF; D: NA; V: TRBV6-1; J: TRBJ1-1
DNA: TGTGCCAGCAGCTTGGCGGGGGGCACCGCAGGAACTAATGAAAAACTGTTTTTT; CDR3: CASSLAGGTAGTNEKLFF; D: NA; V: TRBV5-6; J: TRBJ1-4
DNA: TGTGCCAGCTCTCGTAATACCGGGAGAAACACTGAAGCTTTCTTT; CDR3: CASSRNTGRNTEAFF; D: NA; V: TRBV18; J: TRBJ1-1
DNA: TGTGCCAGCACCTTAAGAGGGGGGAACACTGAAGCTTTCTTT; CDR3: CASTLRGGNTEAFF; D: NA; V: TRBV6-6; J: TRBJ1-1
DNA: TGTGCCAGCAGCTCAGGGGTGAACACTGAAGCTTTCTTT; CDR3: CASSSGVNTEAFF; D: NA; V: TRBV5-4; J: TRBJ1-1
DNA: TGTGCCAGCAGCGTAGAAGGCGGCATATCTGAAGCTTTCTTT; CDR3: CASSVEGGISEAFF; D: NA; V: TRBV9; J: TRBJ1-1
DNA: TGTGCCAGTAGTATCGATGAGACTAGCGGGAGGGCCGGGGAGCAGTTCTTC; CDR3: CASSIDETSGRAGEQFF; D: TRBD2; V: TRBV19; J: TRBJ2-1
DNA: TGTGCCAGCAGCAAAGAGACCAGGGTGGATGGCTACACCTTC; CDR3: CASSKETRVDGYTF; D: NA; V: TRBV7-9; J: TRBJ1-2
DNA: TGTGCCAGCAGGCGGGTAACTAGCGGGAGGAATGAGCAGTTCTTC; CDR3: CASRRVTSGRNEQFF; D: TRBD2; V: TRBV6-6; J: TRBJ2-1
DNA: TGTGCCAGCAAGCCGGGACTAGCGGCCTACGAGCAGTACTTC; CDR3: CASKPGLAAYEQYF; D: TRBD2; V: TRBV6-5; J: TRBJ2-7
DNA: TGTGCCAGCAGTTTATTACCTAGCGGGAGGACCTACGAGCAGTACTTC; CDR3: CASSLLPSGRTYEQYF; D: TRBD2; V: TRBV27; J: TRBJ2-7
DNA: TGCGCCAGCAGCCGACAAACGAACACTGAAGCTTTCTTT; CDR3: CASSRQTNTEAFF; D: NA; V: TRBV4-1; J: TRBJ1-1
DNA: TGTGCCAGCAGCCCGGGGGGGGGTCCTGGGGCCAACGTCCTGACTTTC; CDR3: CASSPGGGPGANVLTF; D: TRBD2; V: TRBV5-4; J: TRBJ2-6
DNA: TGTGCCAGCACCGCGGACAGGGGAGGGAACTATGGCTACACCTTC; CDR3: CASTADRGGNYGYTF; D: TRBD1; V: TRBV6-5; J: TRBJ1-2
DNA: TGCGCCAGCAGCTTGGGCGTGGAGGGTGAGCAGTTCTTC; CDR3: CASSLGVEGEQFF; D: NA; V: TRBV5-1; J: TRBJ2-1
DNA: TGTGCCAGCTCACCGTCGGGACACTCCTACGAGCAGTACTTC; CDR3: CASSPSGHSYEQYF; D: NA; V: TRBV18; J: TRBJ2-7
DNA: TGCGCCAGCGGGGGACAGCTTAACTATGGCTACACCTTC; CDR3: CASGGQLNYGYTF; D: TRBD1; V: TRBV4-1; J: TRBJ1-2
DNA: TGTGCCAGTAACGCCGCAGGGGACGGCTCTGGAAACACCATATATTTT; CDR3: CASNAAGDGSGNTIYF; D: NA; V: TRBV19; J: TRBJ1-3
DNA: TGCGCCAGCAGCTTCACTAGCGGGGGGGCAGCGGATACGCAGTATTTT; CDR3: CASSFTSGGAADTQYF; D: TRBD2; V: TRBV5-1; J: TRBJ2-3
DNA: TGTGCCAGCAGTGAAGGAGGGACCACCCCCGAGCAGTACTTC; CDR3: CASSEGGTTPEQYF; D: NA; V: TRBV25-1; J: TRBJ2-7
DNA: TGTGCCAGTAGTAGCCGACAGGGGGCTGTTGGCTACACCTTC; CDR3: CASSSRQGAVGYTF; D: TRBD1; V: TRBV19; J: TRBJ1-2
DNA: TGTGCCAGCAGTCCACGCTCAAGGGGGTGGTCCACTGAAGCTTTCTTT; CDR3: CASSPRSRGWSTEAFF; D: NA; V: TRBV14; J: TRBJ1-1
DNA: TGTGCCAGCAGCCTGGGACAGAGCTCCTACAATGAGCAGTTCTTC; CDR3: CASSLGQSSYNEQFF; D: TRBD1; V: TRBV5-5; J: TRBJ2-1
DNA: TGTGCCAGCTCACACGGGACAATAGATGCCTACGAGCAGTACTTC; CDR3: CASSHGTIDAYEQYF; D: NA; V: TRBV6-5; J: TRBJ2-7
DNA: TGTGCCAGCAGTACGGTTGGTGAGCAGTTCTTC; CDR3: CASSTVGEQFF; D: NA; V: TRBV27; J: TRBJ2-1
DNA: TGCGCCAGCACCGAACAGGGGGCCTTTGACGAGCAGTACTTC; CDR3: CASTEQGAFDEQYF; D: TRBD1; V: TRBV5-1; J: TRBJ2-7
DNA: TGTGCCAGCAGCTTATCAGGGGATGGCTACACCTTC; CDR3: CASSLSGDGYTF; D: NA; V: TRBV7-3; J: TRBJ1-2
DNA: TGTGCCACCAGCAGAGGCGCTAGCTCCTACAATGAGCAGTTCTTC; CDR3: CATSRGASSYNEQFF; D: NA; V: TRBV15; J: TRBJ2-1
DNA: TGTGCCAGCAGCCAATGGGGTGCTAGCTCGAACACCGGGGAGCTGTTTTTT; CDR3: CASSQWGASSNTGELFF; D: NA; V: TRBV14; J: TRBJ2-2
DNA: TGTGCCAGCAGCTTCCATGGGGCACAAAGGAACAATGAGCAGTTCTTC; CDR3: CASSFHGAQRNNEQFF; D: NA; V: TRBV7-9; J: TRBJ2-1
DNA: TGTGCCAGCTCACTGGGACTGATAACCGATGAGCAGTTCTTC; CDR3: CASSLGLITDEQFF; D: NA; V: TRBV18; J: TRBJ2-1
DNA: TGTGCCAGCCAGGGTGTGAACTATGGCTACACCTTC; CDR3: CASQGVNYGYTF; D: NA; V: TRBV19; J: TRBJ1-2
DNA: TGTGCCAGTAGTACCGGGACAGTTGATGAAAAACTGTTTTTT; CDR3: CASSTGTVDEKLFF; D: TRBD1; V: TRBV19; J: TRBJ1-4
DNA: TGTGCCACCAGCAGAGGACAGGGGACTGGAAACACCATATATTTT; CDR3: CATSRGQGTGNTIYF; D: TRBD1; V: TRBV15; J: TRBJ1-3